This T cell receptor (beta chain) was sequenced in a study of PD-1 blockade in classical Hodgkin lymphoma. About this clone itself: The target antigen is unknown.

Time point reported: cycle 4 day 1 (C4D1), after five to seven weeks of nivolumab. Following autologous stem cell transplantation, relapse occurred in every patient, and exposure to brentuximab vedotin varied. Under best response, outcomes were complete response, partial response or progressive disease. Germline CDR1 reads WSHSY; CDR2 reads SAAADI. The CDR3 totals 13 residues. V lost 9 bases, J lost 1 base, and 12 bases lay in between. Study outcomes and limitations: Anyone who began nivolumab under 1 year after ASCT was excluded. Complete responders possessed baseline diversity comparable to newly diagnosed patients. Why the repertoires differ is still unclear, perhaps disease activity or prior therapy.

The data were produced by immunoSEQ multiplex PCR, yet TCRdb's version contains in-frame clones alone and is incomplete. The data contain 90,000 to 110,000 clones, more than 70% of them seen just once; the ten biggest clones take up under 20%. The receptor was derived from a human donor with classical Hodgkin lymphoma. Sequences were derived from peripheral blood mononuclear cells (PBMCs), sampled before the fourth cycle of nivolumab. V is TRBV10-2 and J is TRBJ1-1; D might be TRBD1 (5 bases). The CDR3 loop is CASRKGQNTEAFF. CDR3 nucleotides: TGCGCCAGTAGGAAAGGACAGAACACTGAAGCTTTCTTT.